These 31 T cell receptor beta chains were all obtained from the same sample, sequenced in a study of beta chain features in type 1 diabetes. The sequenced template was cDNA made from the entire isolated RNA. Sequenced by immunoSEQ multiplex PCR; TCRdb stores in-frame clones only, minus some. The sample shows 620,000 or so clones, less than 20% of them seen only once. Sequencing was carried out using naive CD4+ T cells from blood. The receptors here all came from a young man in good health.

This clone has more than one count but fewer than ten. The CDR3 region is CASSLRLARGTGELFF. The DNA for the CDR3 is TGCGCCAGCAGCTTGCGACTAGCCCGAGGCACCGGGGAGCTGTTTTTT. The V and J genes are TRBV5-1 and TRBJ2-2, with TRBD2 identical over 7 bases. The CDR3 has 16 amino acids. Germline V gene data show CDR1 as SGHRS and CDR2 as YFSETQ. The V segment lost 1 base and the J segment 4 bases; nucleotides outside the gene matches: 7.

A few counts support this clone. This chain joins TRBV4-2 and TRBJ1-2; TRBD1 agrees at 8 bases. Germline V gene sequence: CDR1 LGHNA, CDR2 YNFKEQ. J was trimmed by 2 bases and V by 0 bases; bases with no gene match: 8. The CDR3 loop spans 17 amino acids. The CDR3 sequence is CASSQERRDRGNYGYTF. The CDR3 DNA follows: TGTGCCAGCAGCCAAGAACGACGAGACAGGGGCAACTATGGCTACACCTTC.

This clone was observed a handful of times. One junction end does not reproduce the germline sequence, and a read error may be involved. The V and J genes are TRBV7-2 and TRBJ2-3; 7 nucleotides match TRBD2. Germline CDR1 reads SGHTA; CDR2 reads FQGNSA. This CDR3 spans 17 amino acids. CDR3 coding DNA: TGTGCCAGCACCTTAGGGAGGGGCGGGAGAAGCACAGATACGCAGTATTTT. Translated, it gives CASTLGRGGRSTDTQYF.

The rearrangement uses TRBV20-1 and TRBJ1-2, with D hard to call. V lost 3 bases and J 6 bases, leaving 5 bases between the germline ends. CDR3 length equals 10 residues. Germline CDR1 reads DFQATT; CDR2 reads SNEGSKA (reference sequence). Here the CDR3 DNA reads TGCAGTGCTAGGGAGAATGGCTACACCTTC. Encoded protein: CSARENGYTF.

For this clone: The identical CDR3 is also encoded by other nucleotide sequences in the sample. J is TRBJ1-1 and V is TRBV30; TRBD1 matches 8 bases. The CDR3 runs 13 residues. Germline values: CDR1 GTSNPN, CDR2 SVGIG (reference sequence). The V gene end was trimmed by 3 bases and the J gene end by 1 base; junction bases not matched to a gene: 1. CDR3 DNA: TGTGCCTGGAGCGGACAGGGGAACACTGAAGCTTTCTTT. Its protein is CAWSGQGNTEAFF.

This clone came up a few times. The J gene is TRBJ2-3, the V gene TRBV28; D not resolved. Germline loops: CDR1 MDHEN, CDR2 SYDVKM. The CDR3 covers 13 residues. Trimming cost V 2 bases and J 5 bases, with 8 bases left between them. DNA of the CDR3: TGTGCCAGCAGTTTAGGGCCCTTAGATACGCAGTATTTT. Amino acid sequence: CASSLGPLDTQYF.

This chain links TRBV18 with TRBJ1-6; 9 nucleotides align to TRBD1. This CDR3 comprises 15 residues. The germline CDR1 and CDR2 sequences are KGHSH and LQKENI. Losses at the gene ends were 4 bases for V and 5 bases for J; bases not matched to a gene: 3. The CDR3 is CASSQGTGNNSPLHF. DNA of the CDR3: TGTGCCAGCTCACAGGGGACAGGGAATAATTCACCCCTCCACTTT.

This clone was counted a few times. The chain uses TRBV29-1 and TRBJ2-1; a weak D match, TRBD2 (5 bases). This CDR3 is 15 amino acids long. Deletions cut 7 bases from V and 1 base from J, with 17 bases between. The germline V gene encodes CDR1 SQVTM and CDR2 ANQGSEA. The CDR3 nucleotides are TGCAGCGGATCATACGACTACATTTCCTACAATGAGCAGTTCTTC. Translation: CSGSYDYISYNEQFF.

The rearrangement links TRBV6-5 to TRBJ2-1; D may be TRBD1 or TRBD2 (5 bases each). Trimming removed 5 bases from V and 12 bases from J, with 11 bases in between. The germline V gene has CDR1 MNHEY and CDR2 SVGAGI. CDR3 length: 11 residues. The CDR3 protein is CASSRQGRQFF. For the CDR3, the DNA is TGTGCCAGCAGTCGTCAGGGACGGCAGTTCTTC.

The J gene is TRBJ1-1, the V gene TRBV20-1; D not certain. Germline CDR1 is DFQATT and CDR2 is SNEGSKA (reference sequence). This CDR3 spans 11 amino acids. V was clipped by 7 bases and J by 5 bases, with 11 bases between them. The chain's CDR3 is CSGRGGTEAFF. The CDR3 DNA is TGCAGTGGGCGGGGTGGTACTGAAGCTTTCTTT.

The table lists this clone with a few counts. The V gene is TRBV7-2, the J gene TRBJ2-1, with D possibly called TRBD1 or TRBD2 (5 bases each). Per the germline V gene, CDR1 is SGHTA and CDR2 is FQGNSA. The germline V and J ends were trimmed by 4 bases and 6 bases, with 19 bases remaining between them. The CDR3 length is 16 residues. DNA of the CDR3: TGTGCCAGCAGCTCCCTCGGGGCCGTCGAATTCAATGAGCAGTTCTTC. Residues: CASSSLGAVEFNEQFF.

In this sample, this clone turned up a few times. J is TRBJ2-5 and V is TRBV2; TRBD1 agrees at 12 bases. The V and J ends lost 4 bases and 3 bases, in that order; junction bases with no gene match: 3. CDR3 length equals 15 residues. The germline V gene has CDR1 SNHLY and CDR2 FYNNEI. The CDR3 loop is CASSAGTGGKETQYF. The CDR3 region has the DNA TGTGCCAGCAGTGCCGGGACAGGGGGCAAAGAGACCCAGTACTTC. Full variable domain (rest looked up from reference TRBV2 and TRBJ2-5): EPEVTQTPSHQVTQMGQEVILRCVPISNHLYFYWYRQILGQKVEFLVSFYNNEISEKSEIFDDQFSVERPDGSNFTLKIRSTKLEDSAMYFCASSAGTGGKETQYFGPGTRLLVL.

This clone came up a few times. The rearrangement uses TRBV7-9 and TRBJ2-1; D gene ambiguous. The germline gives CDR1 SEHNR, CDR2 FQNEAQ (reference sequence). Deletions cut 7 bases from V and 7 bases from J, with 17 bases between. The CDR3 is 14 residues long. This CDR3 reads CASTPSRQSNEQFF. The CDR3 DNA is TGTGCCAGCACTCCATCGAGGCAGTCGAATGAGCAGTTCTTC.

This clone has a handful of counts. CDR3: CASSLVGQYYGYTF. The DNA of the CDR3 is TGTGCCAGCAGCTTAGTGGGACAGTACTATGGCTACACCTTC. The chain joins TRBV7-2 to TRBJ1-2; 7 bases map to TRBD1. Germline V gene sequence: CDR1 SGHTA, CDR2 FQGNSA. The CDR3 is 14 amino acids. V shed 1 base, J shed 3 bases, and the junction held 2 bases outside the gene matches.

V gene TRBV7-9 combines with J gene TRBJ1-5, with 7 bases fitting TRBD1. The CDR3 has 16 amino acids. J gave up 3 bases and V 5 bases, and 10 bases lay outside the gene matches. Germline-derived CDR1 and CDR2 are SEHNR and FQNEAQ (reference sequence). CDR3 sequence reads: CASSQAGTADNQPQHF. The CDR3 DNA sequence: TGTGCCAGCAGCCAAGCCGGGACAGCGGACAATCAGCCCCAGCATTTT. Variable domain in full (rest from reference TRBV7-9 and TRBJ1-5): DTGVSQNPRHKITKRGQNVTFRCDPISEHNRLYWYRQTLGQGPEFLTYFQNEAQLEKSRLLSDRFSAERPKGSFSTLEIQRTEQGDSAMYLCASSQAGTADNQPQHFGDGTRLSIL.

The table lists this clone with a few counts. The rearrangement uses TRBV4-1 and TRBJ2-1; D is possibly TRBD2 (6 bases). V was trimmed by 2 bases and J by 10 bases, leaving 24 bases between them. Germline V gives CDR1 MGHRA, CDR2 YSYEKL. This CDR3 region has 17 residues. The CDR3 sequence is CASSQPTAGRDQDEQFF. CDR3 nucleotide sequence: TGCGCCAGCAGCCAACCCACCGCGGGGCGTGATCAAGACGAGCAGTTCTTC.

The V call is TRBV28, the J call TRBJ2-7; 10 nucleotides align to TRBD2. Germline loops: CDR1 MDHEN, CDR2 SYDVKM. The CDR3 has 14 residues. The trim removed 6 bases at V and 10 bases at J, leaving 12 bases unmatched. The CDR3 spells CASRTGLAVPNQYF. The CDR3 DNA sequence: TGTGCCAGCAGGACTGGACTAGCGGTGCCAAATCAGTACTTC.

CDR3 protein: CAWSGGPNTEAFF. The CDR3 DNA is TGTGCCTGGAGTGGGGGCCCGAACACTGAAGCTTTCTTT. The rearrangement joins TRBV30 to TRBJ1-1; D might be TRBD1 (5 bases). V lost 1 base and J lost 1, with 7 bases in between. CDR1 and CDR2 from the germline V gene are GTSNPN and SVGIG (reference sequence). The CDR3 spans 13 residues.

This clone was counted only a few times. This chain uses TRBV11-2 with TRBJ2-4, with D maybe TRBD1 (5 bases). Trimming stripped 6 bases from V and 9 bases from J, with 21 bases between. The CDR3 is 15 residues long. The germline gives CDR1 SGHAT, CDR2 FQNNGV. CDR3 nucleotide sequence: TGTGCCAGCAGAAGCTTGAAAGGGGCGAAAGGCATTCAGTACTTC. This codes for CASRSLKGAKGIQYF.

This clone appeared a few times. The chain employs TRBV5-1 and TRBJ2-2; no clear D gene. The V gene lost 0 bases and the J gene lost 1 base, with 4 bases spanning the gap. The germline V gene encodes CDR1 SGHRS and CDR2 YFSETQ. CDR3 length: 14 residues. The chain's CDR3 is CASSLEVNTGELFF. The CDR3 DNA is TGCGCCAGCAGCTTGGAGGTGAACACCGGGGAGCTGTTTTTT. The full variable domain, in which reference TRBV5-1 and TRBJ2-2 provide the parts outside the CDR3, is KAGVTQTPRYLIKTRGQQVTLSCSPISGHRSVSWYQQTPGQGLQFLFEYFSETQRNKGNFPGRFSGRQFSNSRSEMNVSTLELGDSALYLCASSLEVNTGELFFGEGSRLTVL.

This sequence joins TRBV27 and TRBJ2-1; weak D call: TRBD2 (6 bases). The CDR3 sequence is 18 residues long. Germline V gene sequence: CDR1 MNHEY, CDR2 SMNVEV (reference sequence). V lost 4 bases and J lost 0, with 19 bases in between. CDR3 sequence reads: CASSWGVGERASYNEQFF. CDR3 sequence (DNA): TGTGCCAGCAGTTGGGGGGTGGGAGAGCGGGCCTCCTACAATGAGCAGTTCTTC.

The V and J genes are TRBV11-1 and TRBJ1-4; D gene uncertain. Per the germline V gene, CDR1 is SGHAT and CDR2 is FQDESV (reference sequence). The ends were cut back, 3 bases at V and 1 base at J, with 6 bases in the middle. This CDR3 is 14 amino acids long. The CDR3 protein is CASSLQGTNEKLFF. In DNA form, the CDR3 reads TGTGCCAGCAGCTTGCAAGGAACTAATGAAAAACTGTTTTTT.

The chain uses TRBV6-6 and TRBJ1-4, with D uncertain. This CDR3 spans 16 amino acids. Germline V lookup: CDR1 MNHNY, CDR2 SVGAGI (reference sequence). V was shortened by 2 bases and J by 3 bases, with 13 bases between the two germline ends. CDR3 in amino acids: CASSYGGKGANEKLFF. CDR3 coding DNA: TGTGCCAGCAGTTACGGCGGGAAGGGCGCTAATGAAAAACTGTTTTTT.

There are a few counts of this clone. This chain uses TRBV29-1 with TRBJ1-2; unclear D gene. The length of the CDR3 is 13 residues. Germline V gives CDR1 SQVTM, CDR2 ANQGSEA. V shed 6 bases and J shed 2 bases, with 13 bases lying between them. The CDR3 loop reads CSVQRAENYGYTF. The CDR3 bases are TGCAGCGTCCAGAGGGCAGAAAACTATGGCTACACCTTC.

The CDR3 bases are TGCGCCAGCAGAATCGGAGGGGAGAACACTGAAGCTTTCTTT. Protein: CASRIGGENTEAFF. This chain connects TRBV10-2 to TRBJ1-1, with TRBD1 as a possible D gene (5 bases). Germline V gene data show CDR1 as WSHSY and CDR2 as SAAADI. There are 14 residues in the CDR3. Between the trimmed V and J ends, which lost 6 bases and 1 base, there was a span of 12 bases.

This clone was observed a handful of times. This chain joins TRBV10-3 and TRBJ2-2; 9 bases align to TRBD1. V was clipped by 7 bases and J by 4 bases; unmatched bases: 4. From germline, CDR1 is ENHRY and CDR2 SYGVKD. The CDR3 has 14 amino acids. As DNA, the CDR3 is TGTGCCATCAATGTACAGGGGGCCACCGGGGAGCTGTTTTTT. Its translation: CAINVQGATGELFF.

A few counts support this clone. This chain uses TRBV6-4 with TRBJ2-2; unclear D gene. Trimming removed 6 bases at V and 6 bases at J, with 8 bases between. Germline V CDR1 and CDR2: MRHNA, SNTAGT. The length of the CDR3 is 12 residues. CDR3 sequence: CASRAPAGELFF. The CDR3 nucleotides read TGTGCCAGCAGGGCCCCGGCCGGGGAGCTGTTTTTT.

The chain combines TRBV5-1 with TRBJ2-1; 11 nucleotides agree with TRBD2. The CDR3 sequence is 13 residues long. Trimming cost V 6 bases and J 10 bases; bases outside gene matches: 6. In germline, CDR1 is SGHRS, CDR2 YFSETQ. In DNA form, the CDR3 reads TGCGCCAGCAAGGGACTAGCGGACGGGGAGCAGTTCTTC. It is translated as CASKGLADGEQFF. Looking up the rest from reference TRBV5-1 and TRBJ2-1 gives the full variable domain: KAGVTQTPRYLIKTRGQQVTLSCSPISGHRSVSWYQQTPGQGLQFLFEYFSETQRNKGNFPGRFSGRQFSNSRSEMNVSTLELGDSALYLCASKGLADGEQFFGPGTRLTVL.

This chain links TRBV9 with TRBJ1-3, with D possibly being TRBD1 (6 bases). The CDR3 covers 18 residues. Germline CDR1 reads SGDLS; CDR2 reads YYNGEE. The germline V and J ends were trimmed by 2 bases and 0 bases, with 18 bases remaining between them. This chain's CDR3 is CASSVIGGGHLSGNTIYF. CDR3 bases: TGTGCCAGCAGCGTCATAGGAGGGGGACATCTCTCTGGAAACACCATATATTTT.

V gene TRBV5-1 combines with J gene TRBJ2-7; TRBD2 aligns across 15 bases. There are 16 residues in the CDR3. After removal of 4 bases from V and 2 bases from J, the junction contained 4 bases not matched to a gene. The germline V gene has CDR1 SGHRS and CDR2 YFSETQ. For the CDR3, the DNA is TGCGCCAGCAGCCCAGGGACTAGCGGGGGGACCTACGAGCAGTACTTC. It encodes CASSPGTSGGTYEQYF. Full variable domain (outside the CDR3, taken from reference TRBV5-1 and TRBJ2-7): KAGVTQTPRYLIKTRGQQVTLSCSPISGHRSVSWYQQTPGQGLQFLFEYFSETQRNKGNFPGRFSGRQFSNSRSEMNVSTLELGDSALYLCASSPGTSGGTYEQYFGPGTRLTVT.

The rearrangement uses TRBV7-8 and TRBJ2-4, with unresolved D. Trimming cost V 2 bases and J 0 bases, with 8 bases left between them. The CDR3 runs 15 residues. Germline V gene sequence: CDR1 SGHVS, CDR2 FQNEAQ. CDR3 coding DNA: TGTGCCAGCAGCTTATTCGGCTTAGCCAAAAACATTCAGTACTTC. Amino acid sequence: CASSLFGLAKNIQYF.